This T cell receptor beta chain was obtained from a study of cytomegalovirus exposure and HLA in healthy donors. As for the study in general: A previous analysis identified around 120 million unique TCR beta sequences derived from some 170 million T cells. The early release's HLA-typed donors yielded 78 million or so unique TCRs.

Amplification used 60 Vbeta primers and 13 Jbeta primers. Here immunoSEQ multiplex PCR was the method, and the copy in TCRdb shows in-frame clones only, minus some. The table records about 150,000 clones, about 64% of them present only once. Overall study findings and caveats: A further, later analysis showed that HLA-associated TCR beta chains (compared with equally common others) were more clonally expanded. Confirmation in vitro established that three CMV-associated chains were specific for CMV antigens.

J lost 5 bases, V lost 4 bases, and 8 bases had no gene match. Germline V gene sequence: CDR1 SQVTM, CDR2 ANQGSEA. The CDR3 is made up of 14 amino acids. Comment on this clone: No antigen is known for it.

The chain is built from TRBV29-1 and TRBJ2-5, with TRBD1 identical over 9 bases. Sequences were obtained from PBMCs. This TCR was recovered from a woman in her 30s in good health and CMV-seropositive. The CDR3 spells CSVAVGQGAETQYF. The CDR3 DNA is TGCAGCGTTGCAGTGGGACAGGGAGCGGAGACCCAGTACTTC.